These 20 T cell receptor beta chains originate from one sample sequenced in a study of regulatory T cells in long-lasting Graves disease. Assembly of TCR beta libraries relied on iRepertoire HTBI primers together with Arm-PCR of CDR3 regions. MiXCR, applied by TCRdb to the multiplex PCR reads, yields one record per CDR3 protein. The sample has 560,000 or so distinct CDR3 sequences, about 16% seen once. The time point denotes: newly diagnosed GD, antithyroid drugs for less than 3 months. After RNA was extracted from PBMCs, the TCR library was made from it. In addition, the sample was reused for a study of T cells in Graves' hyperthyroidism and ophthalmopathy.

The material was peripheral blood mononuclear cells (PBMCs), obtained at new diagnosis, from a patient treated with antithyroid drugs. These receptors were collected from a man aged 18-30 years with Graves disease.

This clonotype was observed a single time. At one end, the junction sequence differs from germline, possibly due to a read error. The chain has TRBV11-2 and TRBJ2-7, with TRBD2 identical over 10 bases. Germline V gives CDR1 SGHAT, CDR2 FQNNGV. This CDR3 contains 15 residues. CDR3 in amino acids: CTSSTRTSGSYEQYF. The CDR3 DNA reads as TGTACCAGCAGCACCCGGACTAGCGGTTCCTACGAGCAGTACTTC.

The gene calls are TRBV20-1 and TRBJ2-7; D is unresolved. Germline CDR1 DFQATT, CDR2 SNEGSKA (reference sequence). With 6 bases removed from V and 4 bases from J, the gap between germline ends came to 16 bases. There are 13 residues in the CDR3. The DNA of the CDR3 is TGCAGTGCCCCCCGCGACGGAGCATACGAGCAGTACTTC. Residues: CSAPRDGAYEQYF.

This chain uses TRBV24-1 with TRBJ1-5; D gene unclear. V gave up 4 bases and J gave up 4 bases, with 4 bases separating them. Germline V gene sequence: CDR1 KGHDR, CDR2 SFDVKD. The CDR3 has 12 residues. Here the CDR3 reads CATSELNQPQHF. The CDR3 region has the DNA TGTGCCACCAGTGAGCTAAATCAGCCCCAGCATTTT.

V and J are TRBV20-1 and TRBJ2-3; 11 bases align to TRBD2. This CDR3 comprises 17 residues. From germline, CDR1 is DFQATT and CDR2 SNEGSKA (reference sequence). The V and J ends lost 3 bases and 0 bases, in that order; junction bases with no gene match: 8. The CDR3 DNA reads TGCAGTGCTAGCGCTAGCGGGAGGTTCTCTAGCACAGATACGCAGTATTTT. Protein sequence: CSASASGRFSSTDTQYF.

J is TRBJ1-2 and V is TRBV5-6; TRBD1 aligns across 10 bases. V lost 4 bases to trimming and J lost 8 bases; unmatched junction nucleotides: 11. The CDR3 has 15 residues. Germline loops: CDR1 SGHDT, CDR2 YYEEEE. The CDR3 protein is CASSIDPTGGIGYTF. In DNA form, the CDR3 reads TGTGCCAGCAGCATCGACCCGACAGGGGGCATAGGCTACACCTTC. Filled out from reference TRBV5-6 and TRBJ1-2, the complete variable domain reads DAGVTQSPTHLIKTRGQQVTLRCSPKSGHDTVSWYQQALGQGPQFIFQYYEEEERQRGNFPDRFSGHQFPNYSSELNVNALLLGDSALYLCASSIDPTGGIGYTFGSGTRLTVV.

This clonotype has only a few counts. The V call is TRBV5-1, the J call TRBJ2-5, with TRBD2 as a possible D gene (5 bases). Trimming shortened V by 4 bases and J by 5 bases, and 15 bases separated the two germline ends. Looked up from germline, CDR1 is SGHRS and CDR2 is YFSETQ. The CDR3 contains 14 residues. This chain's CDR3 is CASSPWAGGETQYF. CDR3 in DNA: TGCGCCAGCAGCCCTTGGGCAGGCGGGGAGACCCAGTACTTC.

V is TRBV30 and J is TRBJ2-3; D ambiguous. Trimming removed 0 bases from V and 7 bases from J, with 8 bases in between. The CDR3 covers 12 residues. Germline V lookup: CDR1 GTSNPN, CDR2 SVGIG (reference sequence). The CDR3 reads CAWSVVKNTQYF. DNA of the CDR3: TGTGCCTGGAGTGTGGTCAAAAATACGCAGTATTTT. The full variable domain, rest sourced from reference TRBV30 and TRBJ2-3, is SQTIHQWPATLVQPVGSPLSLECTVEGTSNPNLYWYRQAAGRGLQLLFYSVGIGQISSEVPQNLSASRPQDRQFILSSKKLLLSDSGFYLCAWSVVKNTQYFGPGTRLTVL.

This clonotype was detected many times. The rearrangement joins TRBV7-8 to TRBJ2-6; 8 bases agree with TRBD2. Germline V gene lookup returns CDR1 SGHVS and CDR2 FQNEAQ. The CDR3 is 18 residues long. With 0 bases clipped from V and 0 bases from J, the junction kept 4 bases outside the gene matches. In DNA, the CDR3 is TGTGCCAGCAGCTTAGCGGGACTAGACTTCTCTGGGGCCAACGTCCTGACTTTC. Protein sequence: CASSLAGLDFSGANVLTF.

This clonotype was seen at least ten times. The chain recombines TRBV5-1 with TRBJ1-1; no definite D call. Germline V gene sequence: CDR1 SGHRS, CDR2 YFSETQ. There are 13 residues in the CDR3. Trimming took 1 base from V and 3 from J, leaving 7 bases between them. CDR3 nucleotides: TGCGCCAGCAGCTTGACCCCAGACACTGAAGCTTTCTTT. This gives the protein CASSLTPDTEAFF.

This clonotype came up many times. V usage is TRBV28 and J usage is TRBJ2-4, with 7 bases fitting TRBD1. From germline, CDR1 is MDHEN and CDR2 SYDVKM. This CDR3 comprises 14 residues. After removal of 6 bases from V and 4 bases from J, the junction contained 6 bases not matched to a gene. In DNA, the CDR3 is TGTGCCAGCAGCCTAAGGGGGCGGAAAAACATTCAGTACTTC. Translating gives CASSLRGRKNIQYF.

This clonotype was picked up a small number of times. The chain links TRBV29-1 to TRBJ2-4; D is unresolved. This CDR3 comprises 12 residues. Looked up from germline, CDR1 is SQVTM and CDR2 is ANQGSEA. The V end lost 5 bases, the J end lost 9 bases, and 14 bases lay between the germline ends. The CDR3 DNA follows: TGCAGCGTTCTTGACCTATTAAGCATTCAGTACTTC. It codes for CSVLDLLSIQYF.

The chain's CDR3 is CSGSSGRSNEQFF. The DNA for the CDR3 is TGCAGCGGGTCTAGCGGGAGATCCAATGAGCAGTTCTTC. The chain carries TRBV29-1 and TRBJ2-1; 10 bases are shared with TRBD2. CDR1 and CDR2 (germline): SQVTM, ANQGSEA. The CDR3 covers 13 residues. V lost 7 bases to trimming and J lost 6 bases; unmatched junction nucleotides: 6.

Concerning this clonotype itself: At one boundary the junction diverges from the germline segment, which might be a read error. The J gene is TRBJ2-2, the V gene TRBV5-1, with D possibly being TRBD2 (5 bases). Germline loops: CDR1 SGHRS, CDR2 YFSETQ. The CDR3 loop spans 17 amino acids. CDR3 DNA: TGCGCCAGCAGTTACCTCGCGGCCCTAAGAGACACCGGGGAGCTGCTTTTT. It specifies CASSYLAALRDTGELLF.

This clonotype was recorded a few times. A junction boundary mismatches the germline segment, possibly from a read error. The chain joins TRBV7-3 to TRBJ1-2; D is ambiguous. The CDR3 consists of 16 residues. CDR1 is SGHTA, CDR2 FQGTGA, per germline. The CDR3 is CASSQEGPGLDYGYTF. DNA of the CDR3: TGCGCCAGCAGCCAAGAAGGGCCCGGGTTGGACTATGGCTACACCTTC.

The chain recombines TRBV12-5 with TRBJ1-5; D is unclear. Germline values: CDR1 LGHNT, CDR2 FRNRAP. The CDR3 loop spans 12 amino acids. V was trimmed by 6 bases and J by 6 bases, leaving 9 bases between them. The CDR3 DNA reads TGTGCTAGTGGCATACAGCGTCAGCCCCAGCATTTT. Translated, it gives CASGIQRQPQHF. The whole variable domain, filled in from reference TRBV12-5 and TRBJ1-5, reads DARVTQTPRHKVTEMGQEVTMRCQPILGHNTVFWYRQTMMQGLELLAYFRNRAPLDDSGMPKDRFSAEMPDATLATLKIQPSEPRDSAVYFCASGIQRQPQHFGDGTRLSIL.

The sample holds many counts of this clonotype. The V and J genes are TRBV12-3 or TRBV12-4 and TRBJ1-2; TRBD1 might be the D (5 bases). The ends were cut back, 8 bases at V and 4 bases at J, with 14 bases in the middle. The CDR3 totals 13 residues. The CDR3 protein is CASSRGHSYGYTF. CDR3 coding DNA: TGTGCCAGCTCCCGGGGCCATTCCTATGGCTACACCTTC.

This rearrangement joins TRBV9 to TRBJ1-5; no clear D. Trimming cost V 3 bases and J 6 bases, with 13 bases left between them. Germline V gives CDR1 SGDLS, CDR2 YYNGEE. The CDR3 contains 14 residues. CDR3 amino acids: CASSARPGGQPQHF. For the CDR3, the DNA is TGTGCCAGCAGCGCCCGCCCGGGTGGTCAGCCCCAGCATTTT.

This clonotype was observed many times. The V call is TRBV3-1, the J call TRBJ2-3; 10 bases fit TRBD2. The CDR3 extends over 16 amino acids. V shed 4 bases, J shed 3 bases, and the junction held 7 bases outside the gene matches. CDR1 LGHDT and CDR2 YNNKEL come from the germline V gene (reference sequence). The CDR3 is CASSPLAGGSTDTQYF. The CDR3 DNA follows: TGTGCCAGCAGCCCCTTAGCGGGGGGATCAACAGATACGCAGTATTTT.

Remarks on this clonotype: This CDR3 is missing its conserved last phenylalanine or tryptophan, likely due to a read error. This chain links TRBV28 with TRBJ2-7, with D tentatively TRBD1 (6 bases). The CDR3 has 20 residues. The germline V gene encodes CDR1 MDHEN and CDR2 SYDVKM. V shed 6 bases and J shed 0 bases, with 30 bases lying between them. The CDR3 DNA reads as TGTGCCAGCAGGCCTGGAAACCGTCGAGACCGGACAGAAAACTCCTACGAGCAGTACCTC. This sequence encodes CASRPGNRRDRTENSYEQYL.

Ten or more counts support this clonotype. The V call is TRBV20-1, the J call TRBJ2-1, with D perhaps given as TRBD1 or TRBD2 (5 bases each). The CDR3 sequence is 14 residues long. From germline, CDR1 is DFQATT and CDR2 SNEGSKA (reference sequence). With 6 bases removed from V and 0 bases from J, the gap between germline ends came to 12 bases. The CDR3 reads CSAWDPSSYNEQFF. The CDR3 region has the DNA TGCAGTGCCTGGGACCCTAGCTCCTACAATGAGCAGTTCTTC.